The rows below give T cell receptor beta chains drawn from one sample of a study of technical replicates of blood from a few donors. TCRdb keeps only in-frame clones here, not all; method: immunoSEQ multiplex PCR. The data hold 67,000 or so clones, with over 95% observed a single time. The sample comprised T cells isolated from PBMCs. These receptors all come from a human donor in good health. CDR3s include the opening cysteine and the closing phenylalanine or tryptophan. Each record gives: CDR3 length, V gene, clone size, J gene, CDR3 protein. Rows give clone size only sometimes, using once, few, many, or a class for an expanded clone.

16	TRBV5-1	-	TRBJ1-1	CASSLRQGARNTEAFF
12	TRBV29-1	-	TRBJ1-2	CSDRTGNYGYTF
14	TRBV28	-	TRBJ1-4	CASRLRDRGEKLFF
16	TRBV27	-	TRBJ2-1	CASSLGSGSSYNEQFF
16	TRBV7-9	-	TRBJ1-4	CASSLSRARGGEKLFF
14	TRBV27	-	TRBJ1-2	CATRKDRGTYGYTF
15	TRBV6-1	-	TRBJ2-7	CASSPRTGSSYEQYF
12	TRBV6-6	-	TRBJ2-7	CASSSLSYEQYF
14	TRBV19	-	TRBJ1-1	CASSAAGVGTEAFF
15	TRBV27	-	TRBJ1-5	CASSLGTGGFEPQHF
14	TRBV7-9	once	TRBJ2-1	CASSWGGSANEQFF
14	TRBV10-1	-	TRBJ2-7	CASSRRQALYEQYF
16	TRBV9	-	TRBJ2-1	CASSVHSGRSYNEQFF
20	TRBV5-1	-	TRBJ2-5	CASNLTPGQGIAGGQGTQYF
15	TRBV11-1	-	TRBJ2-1	CASSFVFSDYNEQFF
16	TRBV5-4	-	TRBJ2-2	CASSPRTAGKHGELFF
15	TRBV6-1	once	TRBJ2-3	CASSWREGLRGTQYF
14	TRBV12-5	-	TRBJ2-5	CASGYGQGVKTQYF
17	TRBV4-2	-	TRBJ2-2	CASSQDPTGVNTGELFF
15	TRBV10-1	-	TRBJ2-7	CASSGPGANSYEQYF
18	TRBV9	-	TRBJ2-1	CASSLRVERGGFYNEQFF
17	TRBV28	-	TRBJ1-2	CASSLLGGQGAHYGYTF
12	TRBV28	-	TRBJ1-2	CASSLFQGGYTF
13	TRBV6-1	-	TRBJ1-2	CASSEAGGVGYTF
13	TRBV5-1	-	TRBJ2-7	CASSLVRQYEQYF
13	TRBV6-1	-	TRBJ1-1	CASSESGVVEAFF
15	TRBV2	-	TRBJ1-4	CASSSITVENEKLFF
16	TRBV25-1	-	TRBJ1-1	CASSAQGQGLNTEAFF
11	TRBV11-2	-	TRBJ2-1	CASSPYNEQFF
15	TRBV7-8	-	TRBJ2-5	CASSFRRTTQETQYF
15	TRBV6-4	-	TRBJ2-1	CASSLSGGAGNEQFF
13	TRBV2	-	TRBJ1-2	CASRRDSNYGYTF
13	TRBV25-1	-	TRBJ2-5	CASSETEQETQYF
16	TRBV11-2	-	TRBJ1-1	CASSLDNDRKYTEAFF
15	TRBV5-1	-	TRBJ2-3	CASSLTSGTTDTQYF
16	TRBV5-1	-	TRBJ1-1	CASSGTGTGLDTEAFF
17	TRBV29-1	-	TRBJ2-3	CSVDGTGDSPSTDTQYF
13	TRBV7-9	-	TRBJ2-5	CASRPGGLETQYF
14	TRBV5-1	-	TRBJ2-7	CASSLAGQDAEQYF
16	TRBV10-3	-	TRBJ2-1	CAISEGLAGVVDEQFF
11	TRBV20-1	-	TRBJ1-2	CSVDRAYGYTF
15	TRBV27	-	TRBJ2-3	CASRLGLAFSDTQYF
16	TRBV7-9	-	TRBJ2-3	CASSFREGYSTDTQYF
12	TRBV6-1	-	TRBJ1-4	CASTDRVEKLFF
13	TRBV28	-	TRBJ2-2	CASSPENTGELFF
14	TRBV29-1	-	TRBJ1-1	CSVDIGGPNTEAFF
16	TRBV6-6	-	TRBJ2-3	CASSSAPGLVTDTQYF
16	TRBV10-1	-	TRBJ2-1	CASSDLGTGDDNEQFF
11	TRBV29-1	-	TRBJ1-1	CSVSRGAEAFF
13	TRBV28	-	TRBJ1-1	CASRSTPRAEAFF
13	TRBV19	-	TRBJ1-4	CASGGVVFEKLFF
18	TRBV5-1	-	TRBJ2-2	CASSSKGQGSSNTGELFF
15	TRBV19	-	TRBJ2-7	CASSSAAGGFYEQYF
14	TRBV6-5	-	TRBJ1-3	CASSYTELRNTIYF
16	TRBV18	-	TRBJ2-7	CASSPIRRRSSYEQYF
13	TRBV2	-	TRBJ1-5	CASRTGFNQPQHF
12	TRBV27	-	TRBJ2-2	CASGLDAGELFF
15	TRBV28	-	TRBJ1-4	CASSSTGLEGEKLFF
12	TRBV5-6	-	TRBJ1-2	CASSYEGYGYTF